This T cell receptor beta chain was obtained from a study of STAT3 mutations in large granular lymphocyte leukemia (dated by TCRdb to the late 2010s). As for the study more broadly: Roughly half of the T-LGLL patients who were sequenced longitudinally carried canonical activating STAT3 mutations. More than half of T-LGLL patients received one or more immunosuppressive therapy regimens, with hematologic response in 35% to 40% of those treated. Serial deep sequencing of TCRbeta CDR3 and STAT3 was performed in patients with T-cell large granular lymphocyte leukemia to reconstruct clonal hierarchy and dynamics. From an initial cohort of hundreds of LGL patients, 15 to 20 representative T-LGLL cases were chosen for longitudinal sequencing of TCRbeta and STAT3. As controls, the study also included longitudinal sequencing of a couple of patients with natural killer LGL leukemia. For each patient, sequencing was performed at an average of roughly 4 time points, with a range of 2 to 8 samplings. Paper-wide results and their limitations: TCR clonotype switching after therapy was observed in 6 of 18 patients, and all newly emerging clones were found to be STAT3 wild type. Because no samples were available when a clone first appeared, clonal expansion was inferred from samplings taken at other points. Every T-LGLL patient showed at least one immunodominant TCRbeta clonotype, and about half showed multiple immunodominant subclonotypes. Because codominant clonotypes persisted in some patients, a small but highly pathogenic clone may have been missed. The burden of the dominant TCR clone was higher than the STAT3 mutant burden in several patients, which suggests that the STAT3 mutation arose secondarily inside a clone that had already expanded. The linking of therapy response to changes in TCR clonal burden was complicated by variable intervals between samplings and differing treatment regimens.

Reading from cysteine to phenylalanine, the CDR3 counts 14 amino acids. Kept here is only the CDR3 DNA, which spans 42 bases and is read in frame from base 1. Via the germline V gene, CDR1 is SQVTM and CDR2 ANQGSEA. Deletion took 7 bases off V and 2 bases off J, with a span of 15 bases between the germline ends. DNA was extracted from blood mononuclear cells, and the same DNA was used for both TCR and STAT3 sequencing. TCRbeta libraries were sequenced on an Illumina MiSeq, and an average of roughly 41,000 productive templates per sample was obtained. The immunoSEQ assay, which uses multiplex PCR amplification, was used to generate TCRbeta CDR3 libraries. As for the authors' bioinformatics: Repertoire diversity was computed as previously defined, with values near 0 indicating extremely monoclonal samples. The clones in this table, taken by TCRdb from immuneACCESS, are in-frame only. Not every clone is retained; where verified, under half of the shortfall comes from an unresolved V gene, and the cause of the rest is unknown. D and trimming come from the DNA, and the V and J calls and clone size come from that table. The sample has roughly 35,000 clones on record, approximately 90% of them singletons. The ten top clones hold around 0.44% of the sample.

About this clone: There is no known antigen for this receptor. No base qualities exist here, and no much larger clone lies one base off it.

This receptor was obtained from a human donor with T large granular lymphocyte leukemia. Some clones in this sample may be carry-over from other donors' samples. This chain is built from TRBV29-1 and TRBJ2-1, and perhaps TRBD2 as D gene, on 6 matching bases. The sequencing input was PBMCs. The DNA sequence is given as TGCAGCGCGTTGCTAGCGAAAGCCTACAATGAGCAGTTCTTC. This encodes CSALLAKAYNEQFF.